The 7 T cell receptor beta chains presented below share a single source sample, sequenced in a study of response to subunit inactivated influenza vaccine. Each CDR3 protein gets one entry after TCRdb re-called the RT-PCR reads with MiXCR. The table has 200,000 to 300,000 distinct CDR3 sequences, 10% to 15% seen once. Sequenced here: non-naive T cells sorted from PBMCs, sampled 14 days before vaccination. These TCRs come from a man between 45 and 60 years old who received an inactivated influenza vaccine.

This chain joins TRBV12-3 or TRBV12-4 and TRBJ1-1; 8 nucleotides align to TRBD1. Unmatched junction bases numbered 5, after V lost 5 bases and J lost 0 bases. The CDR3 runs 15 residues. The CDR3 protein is CASSVGQVLNTEAFF. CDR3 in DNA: TGTGCCAGCAGTGTGGGACAGGTACTGAACACTGAAGCTTTCTTT.

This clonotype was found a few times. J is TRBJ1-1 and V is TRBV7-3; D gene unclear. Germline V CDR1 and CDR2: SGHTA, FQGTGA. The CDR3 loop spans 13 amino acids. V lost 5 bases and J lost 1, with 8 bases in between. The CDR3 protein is CASSPSTNTEAFF. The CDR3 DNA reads TGTGCCAGCAGCCCTTCGACGAACACTGAAGCTTTCTTT.

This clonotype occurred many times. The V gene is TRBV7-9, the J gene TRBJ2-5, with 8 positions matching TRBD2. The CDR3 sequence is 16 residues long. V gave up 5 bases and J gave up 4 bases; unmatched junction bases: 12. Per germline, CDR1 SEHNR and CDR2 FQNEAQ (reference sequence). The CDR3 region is CASSPADGTRRETQYF. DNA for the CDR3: TGTGCCAGCAGCCCCGCTGACGGGACTAGGAGAGAGACCCAGTACTTC.

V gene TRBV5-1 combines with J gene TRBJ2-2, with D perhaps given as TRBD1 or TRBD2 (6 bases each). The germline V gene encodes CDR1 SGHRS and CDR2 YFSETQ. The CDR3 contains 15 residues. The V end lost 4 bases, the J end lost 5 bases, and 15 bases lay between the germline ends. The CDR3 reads CASSGGTPDTGELFF. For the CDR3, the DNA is TGCGCCAGCAGCGGCGGGACACCCGATACCGGGGAGCTGTTTTTT.

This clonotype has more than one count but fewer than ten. The CDR3 spells CASSLGSDTDTQYF. The CDR3 bases are TGTGCCAGCAGCTTAGGTAGCGACACAGATACGCAGTATTTT. The genes are TRBV7-6 and TRBJ2-3, with D tentatively TRBD2 (5 bases). V lost 1 base to trimming and J lost 2 bases, with 7 bases between them. Germline V gene sequence: CDR1 SGHVS, CDR2 FNYEAQ. This CDR3 is built from 14 residues.

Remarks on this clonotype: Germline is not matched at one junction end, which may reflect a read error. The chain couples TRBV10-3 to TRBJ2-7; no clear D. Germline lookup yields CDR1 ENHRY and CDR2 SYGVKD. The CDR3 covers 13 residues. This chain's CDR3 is CTITRDKAYEQYF. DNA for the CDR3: TGTACCATCACGCGAGACAAGGCGTACGAGCAGTACTTC.

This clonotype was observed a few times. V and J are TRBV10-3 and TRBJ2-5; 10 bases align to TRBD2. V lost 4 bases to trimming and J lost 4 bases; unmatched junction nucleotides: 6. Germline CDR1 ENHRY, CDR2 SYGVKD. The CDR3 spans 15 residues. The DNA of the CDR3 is TGTGCCATCAGTGGGGGGACTAGCGATACAGAGACCCAGTACTTC. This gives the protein CAISGGTSDTETQYF.